Presented here are 27 T cell receptor beta chains from one specimen sequenced in a study of blood T cell repertoires in COVID-19. Sequencing used immunoSEQ multiplex PCR; TCRdb keeps in-frame clones, though not all of them. The sample records under 250,000 clones, under 90% being singletons. Source material: PBMCs or T cells enriched from blood (not recorded which). Source of these receptors: a woman in her sixties or seventies who had recovered from COVID-19.

The chain couples TRBV19 to TRBJ1-5; D is possibly TRBD1 (5 bases). The CDR3 is made up of 17 amino acids. CDR1 LNHDA and CDR2 SQIVND come from the germline V gene (reference sequence). The V end was cut by 5 bases, the J end by 0 bases, with 17 bases between. CDR3 sequence reads: CASSPTGGDYSNQPQHF. The DNA for the CDR3 is TGTGCCAGTAGTCCGACCGGAGGGGATTATAGCAATCAGCCCCAGCATTTT. The full variable domain, completed using reference TRBV19 and TRBJ1-5, is DGGITQSPKYLFRKEGQNVTLSCEQNLNHDAMYWYRQDPGQGLRLIYYSQIVNDFQKGDIAEGYSVSREKKESFPLTVTSAQKNPTAFYLCASSPTGGDYSNQPQHFGDGTRLSIL.

The chain joins TRBV11-2 to TRBJ1-1, with D unclear. The germline V and J ends were trimmed by 5 bases and 3 bases, with 10 bases remaining between them. This CDR3 has 13 residues. Per the germline V gene, CDR1 is SGHAT and CDR2 is FQNNGV. This chain's CDR3 is CASSPHTDTEAFF. The CDR3 DNA reads as TGTGCCAGCAGCCCGCATACGGACACTGAAGCTTTCTTT. The full variable domain, with the rest looked up from reference TRBV11-2 and TRBJ1-1, is EAGVAQSPRYKIIEKRQSVAFWCNPISGHATLYWYQQILGQGPKLLIQFQNNGVVDDSQLPKDRFSAERLKGVDSTLKIQPAKLEDSAVYLCASSPHTDTEAFFGQGTRLTVV.

V gene TRBV7-7 combines with J gene TRBJ2-7; the D gene is possibly TRBD2 (5 bases). Between the trimmed V and J ends, which lost 5 bases and 0 bases, there was a span of 11 bases. Germline loops: CDR1 SSHAT, CDR2 FNYEAQ (reference sequence). The CDR3 length is 14 residues. In DNA, the CDR3 is TGTGCCAGCAGCCCGGAGCGGCGCTCCTACGAGCAGTACTTC. It is translated as CASSPERRSYEQYF.

This chain joins TRBV19 and TRBJ2-3; 8 positions match TRBD1. The V segment lost 10 bases and the J segment 4 bases; nucleotides outside the gene matches: 7. The CDR3 has 13 residues. The germline gives CDR1 LNHDA, CDR2 SQIVND (reference sequence). CDR3 coding DNA: TGTGCCACCGACAGGGGTTTGGCAGATACGCAGTATTTT. Translation: CATDRGLADTQYF.

The chain has TRBV4-1 and TRBJ2-1; 7 bases are a match to TRBD2. J was trimmed by 9 bases and V by 0 bases; bases with no gene match: 11. This CDR3 contains 16 residues. CDR1 is MGHRA, CDR2 YSYEKL, per germline. The CDR3 spells CASSQEQRGSRGEQFF. Here the CDR3 DNA reads TGCGCCAGCAGCCAAGAGCAGCGGGGATCTAGGGGTGAGCAGTTCTTC.

This clone was recorded many times. The sample contains more than one DNA sequence encoding this CDR3. The J gene is TRBJ2-1, the V gene TRBV19; 11 bases line up with TRBD2. Germline trimming cut 3 bases from V and 7 bases from J; bases unmatched to any gene: 8. CDR1 is LNHDA, CDR2 SQIVND, per germline (reference sequence). The CDR3 has 16 amino acids. The CDR3 nucleotides are TGTGCCAGTAGTATTGAAAAACTAGCGGGGGCTAATGAGCAGTTCTTC. Amino acids: CASSIEKLAGANEQFF.

As DNA, the CDR3 is TGCGCCAGCAGCCAAGATGAGGACACTGAAGCTTTCTTT. This codes for CASSQDEDTEAFF. The chain combines TRBV4-3 with TRBJ1-1; no reliable D call. The germline gives CDR1 LGHNA, CDR2 YSLEER. The CDR3 has 13 amino acids. Trimming pared 0 bases from V and 3 bases from J, leaving 5 bases between.

The gene calls are TRBV5-1 and TRBJ2-3, with 8 bases identical to TRBD2. V lost 4 bases to trimming and J lost 0 bases; unmatched junction nucleotides: 10. CDR1 and CDR2 from the germline V gene are SGHRS and YFSETQ. The CDR3 runs to 17 residues. CDR3 sequence reads: CASSLGLGRGSTDTQYF. The CDR3, as DNA: TGCGCCAGCAGCCTAGGTCTCGGGAGGGGAAGCACAGATACGCAGTATTTT.

The V and J genes are TRBV6-7 and TRBJ2-4; D not certain. TRBV6-7 is an open reading frame whose function is uncertain. Trimming took off 2 bases at V and 0 bases at J, with 8 bases between the two ends. The CDR3 has 15 amino acids. This chain's CDR3 is CASSYRLLAKNIQYF. The CDR3 nucleotides are TGTGCCAGCAGTTACAGACTCCTAGCCAAAAACATTCAGTACTTC.

In DNA, the CDR3 is TGCGCCAGCAGCAAGGACAGGGGGTCCAACGAGCAGTACTTC. It is translated as CASSKDRGSNEQYF. The chain is built from TRBV5-1 and TRBJ2-7, with 10 bases fitting TRBD1. The CDR3 is 14 amino acids. The ends lost 4 bases at V and 5 bases at J; junction bases unmatched: 6. The germline V gene encodes CDR1 SGHRS and CDR2 YFSETQ.

The chain joins TRBV5-1 to TRBJ1-4, with a possible D match to TRBD1 (6 bases). This CDR3 spans 16 amino acids. Per germline, CDR1 SGHRS and CDR2 YFSETQ. Trimming stripped 2 bases from V and 5 bases from J, with 16 bases between. The CDR3 DNA is TGCGCCAGCAGCTTTAGGTCCGGCAGGGGAAATGAAAAACTGTTTTTT. Protein sequence: CASSFRSGRGNEKLFF.

The chain recombines TRBV27 with TRBJ1-2; 9 bases agree with TRBD1. The CDR3 is 15 residues long. Germline CDR1 MNHEY, CDR2 SMNVEV (reference sequence). Germline trimming cut 6 bases from V and 6 bases from J; bases unmatched to any gene: 11. The DNA of the CDR3 is TGTGCCAGCAGATCGCCCCGGGACAGGGTCCATGGCTACACCTTC. Its translation: CASRSPRDRVHGYTF.

The rearrangement joins TRBV7-9 to TRBJ1-1; D is unresolved. The V and J ends lost 5 bases and 1 base respectively, with 11 bases between them. CDR3 size: 14 residues. In germline, CDR1 is SEHNR, CDR2 FQNEAQ (reference sequence). This CDR3 reads CASSDQTENTEAFF. The CDR3 bases are TGTGCCAGCAGCGACCAGACTGAGAACACTGAAGCTTTCTTT.

The table lists this clone with a few counts. The J gene is TRBJ2-7, the V gene TRBV4-2; D unclear. This CDR3 contains 18 residues. Trimming took 0 bases from V and 4 from J, leaving 22 bases between them. CDR1 LGHNA and CDR2 YNFKEQ come from the germline V gene. CDR3 in amino acids: CASSQDRSLGISEYEQYF. CDR3 DNA sequence: TGTGCCAGCAGCCAAGATCGGTCGTTGGGCATATCAGAGTACGAGCAGTACTTC.

V and J are TRBV2 and TRBJ1-1, with D hard to call. V lost 7 bases and J lost 1, with 16 bases in between. The germline CDR1 and CDR2 sequences are SNHLY and FYNNEI. CDR3 length: 15 residues. The CDR3 region is CASTLRNQANTEAFF. CDR3 nucleotides: TGTGCCAGCACGCTAAGGAACCAGGCGAACACTGAAGCTTTCTTT.

The chain uses TRBV30 and TRBJ2-7, with 8 bases identical to TRBD2. CDR1 and CDR2 from the germline V gene are GTSNPN and SVGIG (reference sequence). CDR3 length: 13 residues. With 1 base clipped from V and 9 bases from J, the junction kept 8 bases outside the gene matches. CDR3 sequence reads: CAWSGSGRVGQYF. The CDR3 DNA sequence: TGTGCCTGGAGTGGAAGCGGGAGAGTCGGGCAGTACTTC.

Here the CDR3 reads CASSLDGGGAREQFF. The CDR3 DNA reads as TGTGCCAGCAGCTTAGATGGCGGGGGGGCGCGCGAGCAGTTCTTC. The chain is built from TRBV11-2 and TRBJ2-1, with 9 bases fitting TRBD2. This CDR3 has 15 amino acids. With V trimmed by 0 bases and J by 10 bases, 7 bases remained unmatched. From germline, CDR1 is SGHAT and CDR2 FQNNGV.

The V gene is TRBV9, the J gene TRBJ2-3; D gene uncertain. The V end was cut by 1 base, the J end by 2 bases, with 14 bases between. Germline V gene sequence: CDR1 SGDLS, CDR2 YYNGEE. The length of the CDR3 is 16 residues. The CDR3 is CASSVTGSSYTDTQYF. The CDR3 coding sequence is TGTGCCAGCAGCGTAACCGGGTCTTCATACACAGATACGCAGTATTTT.

This clone was picked up many times. Other DNA sequences in this specimen translate into the identical CDR3. V gene TRBV14 combines with J gene TRBJ1-2, with 9 bases that match TRBD1. Germline V gives CDR1 SGHDN, CDR2 FVKESK. The CDR3 totals 16 residues. The V and J ends lost 2 bases and 2 bases, in that order; junction bases with no gene match: 6. CDR3: CASSQTGTGSNYGYTF. DNA of the CDR3: TGTGCCAGCAGCCAAACCGGGACAGGGTCCAACTATGGCTACACCTTC.

The chain links TRBV5-4 to TRBJ2-2; TRBD2 might be the D (7 bases). Trimming cost V 4 bases and J 1 base, with 11 bases left between them. The CDR3 totals 15 residues. From germline, CDR1 is SGHNT and CDR2 YYREEE (reference sequence). CDR3 region: CASSPGGKNTGELFF. The CDR3 DNA is TGTGCCAGCAGCCCGGGGGGCAAGAACACCGGGGAGCTGTTTTTT.

The CDR3 sequence is CASSLTDREWETQYF. CDR3 DNA sequence: TGTGCCAGCAGTCTAACGGACAGGGAGTGGGAGACCCAGTACTTC. The chain has TRBV6-5 and TRBJ2-5, with TRBD1 matching 8 bases. Germline loops: CDR1 MNHEY, CDR2 SVGAGI. V lost 5 bases to trimming and J lost 5 bases; unmatched junction nucleotides: 10. The CDR3 extends over 15 amino acids.

This clone was seen a few times. The CDR3 is CASSFLGGSEQFF. DNA for the CDR3: TGTGCCAGCAGCTTCCTGGGTGGGAGTGAGCAGTTCTTC. This rearrangement joins TRBV11-2 to TRBJ2-1; possible D gene TRBD2, 5 bases. This CDR3 has 13 residues. Germline CDR1 is SGHAT and CDR2 is FQNNGV. Between the trimmed V and J ends, which lost 3 bases and 9 bases, there was a span of 12 bases.

The chain has TRBV4-1 and TRBJ2-5; TRBD1 matches 8 bases. V was clipped by 3 bases and J by 1 base; unmatched bases: 7. The CDR3 has 16 residues. The V gene's germline CDR1 is MGHRA and CDR2 YSYEKL. CDR3 sequence (DNA): TGCGCCAGCAGCCAGTTCGGACAGGGACCCCAAGAGACCCAGTACTTC. This codes for CASSQFGQGPQETQYF.

This sequence joins TRBV12-3 or TRBV12-4 and TRBJ1-5; D not resolved. V was trimmed by 6 bases and J by 4 bases, leaving 7 bases between them. The CDR3 is made up of 12 amino acids. CDR3 nucleotides: TGTGCCAGCAGACAACAAAATCAGCCCCAGCATTTT. This translates into CASRQQNQPQHF.

J is TRBJ2-2 and V is TRBV5-1, with unresolved D. The CDR3 has 15 residues. CDR1 and CDR2 (germline): SGHRS, YFSETQ. V gave up 4 bases and J gave up 6 bases, with 16 bases separating them. CDR3: CASSPSPGSAGELFF. The DNA of the CDR3 is TGCGCCAGCAGCCCGTCTCCGGGTTCAGCCGGGGAGCTGTTTTTT.

J is TRBJ1-3 and V is TRBV19; D gene unclear. The CDR3 spans 14 residues. From germline, CDR1 is LNHDA and CDR2 SQIVND (reference sequence). The V end was cut by 8 bases, the J end by 0 bases, with 11 bases between. The CDR3 here is CASGRPSSGNTIYF. The CDR3 nucleotides read TGTGCCAGTGGGAGGCCCTCCTCTGGAAACACCATATATTTT. Full variable domain (rest looked up from reference TRBV19 and TRBJ1-3): DGGITQSPKYLFRKEGQNVTLSCEQNLNHDAMYWYRQDPGQGLRLIYYSQIVNDFQKGDIAEGYSVSREKKESFPLTVTSAQKNPTAFYLCASGRPSSGNTIYFGEGSWLTVV.

The chain uses TRBV27 and TRBJ1-1; no definite D call. From germline, CDR1 is MNHEY and CDR2 SMNVEV (reference sequence). The CDR3 has 13 amino acids. Between the trimmed V and J ends, which lost 9 bases and 3 bases, there was a span of 14 bases. The CDR3, as DNA: TGTGCCAGTTCTACAACGAGGTACACTGAAGCTTTCTTT. This translates into CASSTTRYTEAFF.